The rows below give T cell receptor beta chains drawn from one sample of a study of neurological immune-mediated disorders. TCRdb itself ran the 5' RACE reads through MiXCR, one entry per CDR3 protein. The sample includes tens of thousands of distinct CDR3 sequences, more than 3.5% of them seen just once. Sequencing was carried out using PBMCs. The origin of the receptors is a man in his fifties or sixties with multiple sclerosis. The CDR3 runs from the conserved cysteine through the conserved F or W. D genes are given only for firm matches. Not all rows give a size; the values are once, few, many and, for expanded clones, a class.

d_gene | j_gene | abundance | v_gene | CDR3aa | CDR3nt
TRBD2 | TRBJ2-4 | many | TRBV12-3/TRBV12-4 | CASSSGGVAKNIQYF | TGTGCCAGCAGTTCCGGGGGGGTAGCCAAAAACATTCAGTACTTC
. | TRBJ2-5 | many | TRBV5-1 | CASSLADGSSKTQYF | TGCGCCAGCTCACTAGCAGATGGGAGTTCGAAGACCCAGTACTTC
. | TRBJ1-3 | many | TRBV20-1 | CSAHSGVGNTIYF | TGCAGTGCACACTCGGGGGTGGGAAACACCATATATTTT
. | TRBJ2-5 | many | TRBV5-1 | CASGGGTRAETQYF | TGCGCCAGCGGGGGAGGGACACGGGCAGAGACCCAGTACTTC
TRBD2 | TRBJ2-1 | many | TRBV7-2 | CASSLRLAGDNEQFF | TGTGCCAGCAGCCTCCGACTAGCGGGGGACAATGAGCAGTTCTTC
. | TRBJ1-6 | many | TRBV12-3/TRBV12-4 | CASSLRGSPLHF | TGTGCCAGCAGCCTCAGGGGTTCACCCCTCCACTTT
TRBD2 | TRBJ2-7 | few | TRBV20-1 | CSARTGTNSYEQYF | TGCAGTGCTAGAACGGGGACTAACTCCTACGAGCAGTACTTC
TRBD2 | TRBJ2-2 | many | TRBV28 | CASSGSGLGFAGELFF | TGTGCCAGCAGTGGGTCCGGACTAGGATTCGCCGGGGAGCTGTTTTTT
. | TRBJ2-7 | many | TRBV29-1 | CSVEVENGFGQYF | TGCAGCGTTGAAGTGGAAAATGGCTTCGGGCAGTACTTC
TRBD2 | TRBJ2-7 | many | TRBV20-1 | CSARAAGGSLLYEQYF | TGCAGTGCTAGAGCCGCGGGGGGCTCCCTTCTCTACGAGCAGTACTTC
. | TRBJ1-1 | many | TRBV5-1 | CASRGPGRNTEAFF | TGCGCCAGCAGAGGGCCGGGTCGGAACACTGAAGCTTTCTTT
TRBD2 | TRBJ2-1 | many | TRBV20-1 | CSARDLAGFNEQFF | TGCAGTGCTAGAGATCTAGCGGGGTTCAATGAGCAGTTCTTC
. | TRBJ2-3 | many | TRBV7-9 | CASSLSSDTQYF | TGTGCCAGCAGCTTATCCTCAGATACGCAGTATTTT
. | TRBJ1-5 | . | TRBV4-2 | CASSQDFFNQPQHF | TGTGCCAGCAGCCAGGATTTTTTCAATCAGCCCCAGCATTTT
. | TRBJ1-4 | many | TRBV20-1 | CSAPTPAGEKLFF | TGCAGTGCCCCTACTCCCGCCGGGGAAAAACTGTTTTTT
. | TRBJ1-2 | many | TRBV20-1 | CSATLNNYGYTF | TGCAGTGCCACTCTAAATAACTATGGCTACACCTTC
TRBD1 | TRBJ2-7 | many | TRBV20-1 | CSARDTGTASYEQYF | TGCAGTGCTAGAGACACCGGGACAGCCTCCTACGAGCAGTACTTC
TRBD2 | TRBJ2-3 | many | TRBV5-1 | CASDRASGSQADTQYF | TGCGCCAGCGACCGCGCTAGCGGGAGTCAGGCAGATACGCAGTATTTT
. | TRBJ2-7 | many | TRBV5-1 | CASSILTGYEQYF | TGCGCCAGCAGCATCCTCACAGGGTACGAGCAGTACTTC
TRBD2 | TRBJ2-1 | many | TRBV12-3/TRBV12-4 | CASSPSGSSYNEQFF | TGTGCCAGCAGTCCTAGCGGTTCCTCCTACAATGAGCAGTTCTTC
TRBD1 | TRBJ2-7 | many | TRBV6-5 | CASSYRQGVYEQYF | TGTGCCAGCAGTTACCGACAGGGAGTCTACGAGCAGTACTTC
TRBD1 | TRBJ2-2 | . | TRBV20-1 | CSAEDRGPTGELFF | TGCAGTGCCGAGGACAGGGGGCCTACCGGGGAGCTGTTTTTT
TRBD2 | TRBJ2-3 | many | TRBV20-1 | CSAKTSGRVFSTDTQYF | TGCAGTGCCAAAACTAGCGGGAGGGTATTTAGCACAGATACGCAGTATTTT
TRBD2 | TRBJ2-2 | many | TRBV12-3/TRBV12-4 | CASRGGDLETGELFF | TGTGCCAGCAGGGGGGGGGACTTAGAGACCGGGGAGCTGTTTTTT
. | TRBJ2-2 | many | TRBV12-3/TRBV12-4 | CASSLVPNVGELFF | TGTGCCAGCAGTTTAGTCCCTAATGTCGGGGAGCTGTTTTTT
. | TRBJ2-2 | many | TRBV20-1 | CSATGVNTGELFF | TGCAGTGCTACCGGAGTTAACACCGGGGAGCTGTTTTTT
. | TRBJ1-5 | many | TRBV6-5 | CASSRRGMSNQPQHF | TGTGCCAGCAGTCGGCGGGGAATGAGCAATCAGCCCCAGCATTTT
TRBD2 | TRBJ2-7 | many | TRBV20-1 | CSARKSGLASYEQYF | TGCAGTGCTAGAAAATCAGGACTAGCCTCCTACGAGCAGTACTTC
TRBD1 | TRBJ1-1 | many | TRBV12-3/TRBV12-4 | CASKRSGGDTEAFF | TGTGCCAGCAAGAGATCAGGGGGTGACACTGAAGCTTTCTTT
. | TRBJ2-4 | many | TRBV20-1 | CGGSRTEKNIQYF | TGCGGGGGTTCGAGGACAGAGAAAAACATTCAGTACTTC
. | TRBJ1-6 | few | TRBV30 | CAWQGDNNSPLHF | TGTGCCTGGCAAGGAGATAATAATTCACCCCTCCACTTT
. | TRBJ2-7 | many | TRBV20-1 | CSASGPGASAEQYF | TGCAGTGCTAGTGGTCCGGGCGCGAGTGCCGAGCAGTACTTC
. | TRBJ2-7 | many | TRBV28 | CASEFSGTAYEQYF | TGTGCCAGCGAGTTCTCCGGGACGGCCTACGAGCAGTACTTC
. | TRBJ2-7 | many | TRBV12-3/TRBV12-4 | CASSLSPWAYEQYF | TGTGCCAGCAGTTTGTCTCCATGGGCCTACGAGCAGTACTTC
. | TRBJ1-5 | many | TRBV2 | CAPPAIGANNQPQHF | TGTGCCCCACCGGCCATCGGGGCCAACAATCAGCCCCAGCATTTT
. | TRBJ2-2 | . | TRBV19 | CASSIAWDGELFF | TGTGCCAGTAGTATAGCATGGGACGGGGAGCTGTTTTTT
. | TRBJ2-3 | . | TRBV20-1 | CSGSASTDTQYF | TGCAGCGGGAGTGCTAGCACAGATACGCAGTATTTT
TRBD1 | TRBJ2-5 | many | TRBV28 | CASSLGTVQETQYF | TGTGCCAGCAGTCTGGGGACAGTCCAAGAGACCCAGTACTTC
TRBD2 | TRBJ2-5 | many | TRBV24-1 | CATSDASGWETQYF | TGTGCCACCAGTGACGCTAGCGGATGGGAGACCCAGTACTTC
. | TRBJ1-2 | many | TRBV20-1 | CSAKTPSASYTF | TGCAGTGCAAAAACCCCGTCGGCAAGCTACACCTTC